This T cell receptor (beta chain) was recorded in a study of blood T cell repertoires in COVID-19 (TCRdb year 2020). For context, the study as a whole: Samples from collaborators originated in the United States, Italy and Spain and spanned both the acute and convalescent phases of COVID-19. The prospective study material was composed of cDNA or gDNA derived from T cells, B-cell-depleted T cells, or PBMCs. Subjects who had been exposed to COVID-19, were actively infected with it, or had recovered from it provided the deeply sampled blood TCRbeta repertoires that made up the dataset. A freely available public database, intended as a resource for researchers studying the immune response to SARS-CoV-2, is where the repertoires were released. Samples came from the ongoing ImmuneRACE study (first 160 participants) plus 1,254 subjects from 6 global collaborators. A de-identified subject ID, COVID-19 status, age in years and sex were almost always included in the sample metadata. HLA class I and class II types, where available, came from metadata supplied by the sample provider rather than from assay-based typing. Overall study outcomes, separate from this receptor: The amount of clinical and demographic metadata varied by source and participant and was provided uncurated.

In the germline V gene, CDR1 corresponds to MNHEY and CDR2 to SVGAGI. The CDR3, from cysteine to phenylalanine, totals 13 residues. The retained sequence is limited to the CDR3, 39 bases, with the frame set at the first base. Germline trimming: 11 bases from V, 5 bases from J; junction bases outside gene matches: 9. A note on this clone: The antigen this receptor binds is unknown. Within one base of it there is no much larger clone, and no base qualities were kept.

The collaborating institutions used their own protocols to collect whole blood in K2EDTA tubes. For TCRbeta analysis, collaborators shipped samples as frozen whole blood, isolated PBMCs, or DNA extracted from either of those sample types. TCRbeta CDR3 regions were amplified from genomic DNA by means of the immunoSEQ Assay, a bias-controlled multiplex PCR. Concerning the study's data processing: The number of nucleated cells in each sample was estimated from the amplification of reference gene primers within the assay. To quantify the absolute abundance of each unique TCRbeta CDR3 rearrangement, sequence reads were collapsed and filtered. Productive Simpson clonality was computed per sample as the square root of Simpson's diversity index over productive rearrangements. TCRdb's version of the immuneACCESS table is confined to in-frame rearrangements and falls short of the full clone set. An unresolved V gene accounts for under half of the shortfall where checked; the remainder is of unknown origin. That table supplies the V and J calls and clone size; D and trimming were determined from the DNA. For this sample there are 150,000 to 200,000 clones; more than 85% appear just once. The top ten constitute about 6.5% of the sample.

This receptor was obtained from a woman of 80 years or more in a cohort sampled during active or convalescent COVID-19. This receptor chain uses TRBV6-5 and TRBJ1-5, with 7 bases matching TRBD1. The sequenced sample was peripheral blood. The CDR3 here reads CASRDSPYQPQHF. The DNA is TGTGCCTCTCGGGACAGCCCTTATCAGCCCCAGCATTTT.